A selection of T cell receptor beta chains follows, all from one sample in a study of CD8 T cells in ankylosing spondylitis. One entry per CDR3 protein results from TCRdb running MiXCR on the 5' RACE reads. Of hundreds of thousands of distinct CDR3 sequences listed, approximately 12% are singletons. Sequencing was carried out using blood, either unsorted or a sorted T cell fraction (not recorded which). These receptors came from a male donor with ankylosing spondylitis. CDR3s include the opening cysteine and the closing phenylalanine or tryptophan. Each record gives: clone size, D gene, V gene, J gene, CDR3 protein, CDR3 DNA. D genes are given only for firm matches. Only some rows state a clone size, as once, few, many or a class for expanded clones.

size: -
D: -
V: TRBV2
J: TRBJ1-2
CDR3: CASRDLTRDYGYTF
DNA: TGTGCCAGCAGAGACCTGACAAGGGACTATGGCTACACCTTC

size: few
D: TRBD1
V: TRBV5-1
J: TRBJ2-5
CDR3: CASSLGGQNGETQYF
DNA: TGCGCCAGCAGCTTGGGGGGACAGAATGGAGAGACCCAGTACTTC

size: few
D: -
V: TRBV28
J: TRBJ2-7
CDR3: CASNVGGYEQYF
DNA: TGTGCCAGCAACGTGGGGGGTTACGAGCAGTACTTC

size: -
D: TRBD2
V: TRBV20-1
J: TRBJ2-1
CDR3: CSARDRRLAGVGEQFF
DNA: TGCAGTGCTAGAGATCGTCGACTAGCGGGAGTGGGTGAGCAGTTCTTC

size: few
D: TRBD1
V: TRBV24-1
J: TRBJ1-5
CDR3: CATSDLRSGGDQPQHF
DNA: TGTGCCACCAGTGATTTGCGGTCAGGGGGCGATCAGCCCCAGCATTTT

size: many
D: -
V: TRBV14
J: TRBJ2-1
CDR3: CASSQEVGGLNGEQFF
DNA: TGTGCCAGCAGCCAAGAAGTTGGCGGCCTGAACGGGGAGCAGTTCTTC

size: many
D: -
V: TRBV5-1
J: TRBJ2-3
CDR3: CASSGGPTEDTQYF
DNA: TGCGCCAGCAGCGGGGGCCCGACTGAAGATACGCAGTATTTT

size: few
D: -
V: TRBV20-1
J: TRBJ1-4
CDR3: CSFALGNEKLFF
DNA: TGCAGTTTCGCTCTGGGGAATGAAAAACTGTTTTTT

size: few
D: TRBD1
V: TRBV5-1
J: TRBJ1-1
CDR3: CASIGQENTEAFF
DNA: TGCGCCAGCATCGGACAGGAGAACACTGAAGCTTTCTTT

size: few
D: -
V: TRBV20-1
J: TRBJ2-5
CDR3: CSADSLGYQETQYF
DNA: TGCAGTGCCGACAGTCTAGGGTACCAAGAGACCCAGTACTTC

size: few
D: -
V: TRBV7-2
J: TRBJ2-3
CDR3: CASATRKGGRSGDTQYF
DNA: TGTGCCAGCGCTACACGGAAAGGGGGGCGGTCGGGGGATACGCAGTATTTT

size: few
D: -
V: TRBV20-1
J: TRBJ2-4
CDR3: CSASIGGTKNIQYF
DNA: TGCAGTGCTAGTATAGGGGGGACCAAAAACATTCAGTACTTC

size: many
D: TRBD1
V: TRBV5-1
J: TRBJ2-1
CDR3: CASSLGQGNEQFF
DNA: TGCGCCAGCAGCTTGGGACAGGGCAATGAGCAGTTCTTC

size: -
D: -
V: TRBV20-1
J: TRBJ2-5
CDR3: CSASRLKGETQYF
DNA: TGCAGTGCTAGTCGACTTAAAGGGGAGACCCAGTACTTC

size: many
D: TRBD2
V: TRBV10-2
J: TRBJ2-5
CDR3: CASKAGGLETQYF
DNA: TGCGCCAGCAAAGCGGGAGGGCTAGAGACCCAGTACTTC

size: few
D: -
V: TRBV5-1
J: TRBJ2-6
CDR3: CASSLGSNSGANVLTF
DNA: TGCGCCAGCAGCTTGGGGTCAAACTCTGGGGCCAACGTCCTGACTTTC

size: few
D: -
V: TRBV12-3/TRBV12-4
J: TRBJ2-2
CDR3: CASSLHPIGTGELFF
DNA: TGTGCCAGCAGTTTACATCCTATCGGGACCGGGGAGCTGTTTTTT

size: many
D: -
V: TRBV29-1
J: TRBJ1-4
CDR3: CSVEVDEKLFF
DNA: TGCAGCGTTGAAGTGGATGAAAAACTGTTTTTT

size: few
D: TRBD1
V: TRBV2
J: TRBJ2-5
CDR3: CASSVRTGDETQYF
DNA: TGTGCCAGCAGTGTGAGGACAGGGGACGAGACCCAGTACTTC

size: many
D: -
V: TRBV4-2
J: TRBJ2-5
CDR3: CASSQERETQYF
DNA: TGTGCCAGCAGCCAAGAGCGGGAGACCCAGTACTTC

size: -
D: -
V: TRBV10-3
J: TRBJ2-1
CDR3: CASRASQRHHNEQFF
DNA: TGTGCCTCCCGAGCAAGCCAGCGTCATCACAATGAGCAGTTCTTC

size: -
D: -
V: TRBV7-9
J: TRBJ2-7
CDR3: CASTLRDHYEQYF
DNA: TGTGCCAGCACCCTCCGGGATCACTACGAGCAGTACTTC

size: -
D: TRBD1
V: TRBV5-1
J: TRBJ1-1
CDR3: CASSSDRGRVDTEAFF
DNA: TGCGCCAGCAGCTCGGACAGGGGGCGGGTAGACACTGAAGCTTTCTTT

size: -
D: TRBD1
V: TRBV6-1
J: TRBJ2-4
CDR3: CASSGRDRLAKNIQYF
DNA: TGTGCCAGCAGTGGCAGGGACAGACTAGCCAAAAACATTCAGTACTTC

size: few
D: -
V: TRBV5-4
J: TRBJ1-3
CDR3: CASSKDTSSGNTIYF
DNA: TGTGCCAGCAGCAAAGACACTTCCTCTGGAAACACCATATATTTT

size: few
D: -
V: TRBV6-5
J: TRBJ2-2
CDR3: CASSYRPRGAGELFF
DNA: TGTGCCAGCAGTTACCGACCGCGTGGGGCCGGGGAGCTGTTTTTT

size: -
D: -
V: TRBV3-1
J: TRBJ2-1
CDR3: CASSQILTNFQFF
DNA: TGTGCCAGCAGCCAAATTCTGACCAACTTCCAGTTCTTC

size: few
D: -
V: TRBV7-2
J: TRBJ1-6
CDR3: CASSSYGRGSPLHF
DNA: TGTGCCAGCAGCTCCTATGGGAGGGGTTCACCCCTCCACTTT

size: -
D: -
V: TRBV2
J: TRBJ1-1
CDR3: CASGGVWSGRTEAFF
DNA: TGTGCCAGCGGAGGGGTTTGGAGCGGGCGCACTGAAGCTTTCTTT

size: -
D: TRBD2
V: TRBV6-2/TRBV6-3
J: TRBJ2-3
CDR3: CASSYSGTSGRTVFADTQYF
DNA: TGTGCCAGCAGTTACAGCGGGACTAGCGGGAGGACCGTTTTCGCAGATACGCAGTATTTT

size: -
D: -
V: TRBV6-2/TRBV6-3
J: TRBJ1-5
CDR3: CASSYSIFPGASSLGNQPQHF
DNA: TGTGCCAGCAGTTACTCGATCTTCCCGGGGGCGAGTTCTTTGGGCAATCAGCCCCAGCATTTT

size: many
D: TRBD1
V: TRBV29-1
J: TRBJ2-7
CDR3: CSVGQGVYEQYF
DNA: TGCAGCGTTGGACAGGGAGTCTACGAGCAGTACTTC

size: few
D: -
V: TRBV29-1
J: TRBJ1-1
CDR3: CSVRLDFFLLNTEAFF
DNA: TGCAGCGTCCGTCTGGACTTTTTTCTTCTGAACACTGAAGCTTTCTTT

size: -
D: TRBD1
V: TRBV14
J: TRBJ2-7
CDR3: CASSHLAGGYEQYF
DNA: TGTGCCAGCAGCCACCTGGCAGGGGGCTACGAGCAGTACTTC

size: -
D: -
V: TRBV5-1
J: TRBJ2-1
CDR3: CASSLSSLQEFF
DNA: TGCGCCAGCAGCTTGTCTTCACTACAGGAGTTCTTC

size: -
D: -
V: TRBV15
J: TRBJ1-2
CDR3: CATSSTANYGYTF
DNA: TGTGCCACCAGCTCGACAGCTAACTATGGCTACACCTTC

size: many
D: -
V: TRBV7-2
J: TRBJ2-7
CDR3: CASSLFAGANEQYF
DNA: TGTGCCAGCAGCTTATTTGCAGGGGCCAACGAGCAGTACTTC

size: few
D: -
V: TRBV6-1
J: TRBJ2-3
CDR3: CASRRTVTDTQYF
DNA: TGTGCCAGCAGACGGACAGTCACAGATACGCAGTATTTT

size: -
D: TRBD2
V: TRBV6-5
J: TRBJ2-3
CDR3: CASSYSPYSGGTDTQYF
DNA: TGTGCCAGCAGTTACTCGCCCTATAGCGGGGGCACAGATACGCAGTATTTT

size: -
D: TRBD1
V: TRBV29-1
J: TRBJ1-2
CDR3: CSADRGRQYGYTF
DNA: TGCAGCGCTGACAGGGGCCGGCAGTATGGCTACACCTTC

size: many
D: -
V: TRBV12-3/TRBV12-4
J: TRBJ2-3
CDR3: CASSLRAFNTQYF
DNA: TGTGCCAGCAGTTTAAGGGCCTTCAATACGCAGTATTTT

size: -
D: TRBD2
V: TRBV20-1
J: TRBJ2-7
CDR3: CSAGILAGDYEQYF
DNA: TGCAGTGCTGGGATACTAGCGGGAGACTACGAGCAGTACTTC

size: few
D: -
V: TRBV30
J: TRBJ2-7
CDR3: CAWSRVGADNYEQYF
DNA: TGTGCCTGGAGTCGAGTGGGAGCGGACAACTACGAGCAGTACTTC